This T cell receptor beta chain emerged from a study of neurological immune-mediated disorders. Many counts were recorded for this clonotype. V lost 0 bases and J 0 bases, leaving 18 bases between the germline ends. CDR3 length: 19 residues. In germline, CDR1 is KGHSH, CDR2 LQKENI. TCRdb itself ran the 5' RACE reads through MiXCR, one entry per CDR3 protein. The data contain some 47,000 distinct CDR3 sequences, more than 5% of them singletons. The chain has TRBV18 and TRBJ2-1; TRBD1 might be the D (6 bases). This clonotype was obtained from a woman in her thirties or forties in good health. Input material: CD4+ T cells from blood. The CDR3: CASSPPVSRGSSSYNEQFF. CDR3 coding DNA: TGTGCCAGCTCACCACCCGTTAGCAGGGGCTCCAGCTCCTACAATGAGCAGTTCTTC.